This T cell receptor beta chain was captured in a study of blood T cell repertoires in COVID-19. Germline CDR1 reads MGHDK; CDR2 reads SYGVNS. V lost 2 bases to trimming and J lost 3 bases; unmatched junction nucleotides: 1. CDR3 size: 13 residues. Clones were sequenced by immunoSEQ multiplex PCR, and TCRdb holds only the in-frame ones, with some missing. The table lists fewer than 150,000 clones, around 88% of them singletons. Material for sequencing was peripheral blood. This TCR derives from a woman in her 50s with active or convalescent COVID-19. The chain is built from TRBV25-1 and TRBJ2-7; 7 bases are a match to TRBD1. The CDR3 DNA follows: TGTGCCAGCAGTGAAAACAGGGGCTACGAGCAGTACTTC. This codes for CASSENRGYEQYF.